These 19 T cell receptor delta chains came from one sample sequenced in a study of gamma-delta chains in newborns, infants, children. TCRdb reanalysed the reads via CATT. The repertoire holds under 8,000 delta-chain clones, with about 0.66% as singletons. The sequencing sample was made of blood. These receptors were taken from a child who was a newborn, infant or young child, either healthy, febrile or measles-vaccinated (not recorded which).

This clone was seen more than once but under ten times. The V gene is TRDV2, the J gene TRDJ3; 8 bases line up with TRDD3. This CDR3 contains 19 residues. CDR1 GEAIGNYY and CDR2 EKD come from the germline V gene. The V and J ends lost 1 base and 0 bases, in that order; junction bases with no gene match: 7. CDR3 nucleotides: TGTGCCTGTGACACTGGGGGATTCACCAGCTCCTGGGACACCCGACAGATGTTTTTC. This encodes CACDTGGFTSSWDTRQMFF.

This clone was counted only a few times. With a far larger clone one base away, a read error is the likely cause. In the same sample, other DNA sequences code for this CDR3. V usage is TRDV2 and J usage is TRDJ3; 8 bases match TRDD3. The CDR3 runs 16 residues. Germline V gene data show CDR1 as GEAIGNYY and CDR2 as EKD. Trimming took 7 bases from V and 0 from J; bases not matched to a gene: 4. The CDR3: CACDGIRSWDTRQMFF. The CDR3 nucleotides read TGTGCCTGCGACGGGATACGCTCCTGGGACACCCGACAGATGTTTTTC.

This clone is classed as medium-sized. A read error is possible here, since a much larger clone lies one base away. The chain employs TRDV2 and TRDJ1; 10 bases fit TRDD3. The CDR3 totals 14 residues. Trimming removed 0 bases from V and 4 bases from J; junction bases left unmatched: 1. Germline lookup yields CDR1 GEAIGNYY and CDR2 EKD. CDR3: CACDTWGIHDKLIF. The CDR3 nucleotides read TGTGCCTGTGACACCTGGGGGATACACGATAAACTCATCTTT.

Worth noting for this clone: The protein in TCRdb stems from a much larger clone and differs at residue 13 from this DNA's translation, likely a read error; here the protein is translated from the DNA. The J gene is TRDJ3, the V gene TRDV2, with 10 positions matching TRDD3. The CDR3 sequence is 20 residues long. The germline gives CDR1 GEAIGNYY, CDR2 EKD. The DNA for the CDR3 is TGTGCCTGTGACACTTACTGGGGGATGCAGAGCTCCCGGGACACCCGACAGATGTTTTTC. It translates to CACDTYWGMQSSRDTRQMFF.

This clone is classed as medium-sized. Other DNA sequences within the sample encode an identical CDR3. The V call is TRDV2, the J call TRDJ3; 7 nucleotides align to TRDD3. The CDR3 runs to 18 residues. J lost 1 base, V lost 0 bases, and 5 bases had no gene match. The germline V gene has CDR1 GEAIGNYY and CDR2 EKD. The CDR3 DNA follows: TGTGCCTGTGACACCGCTGGGGGTCGGTCCTGGGACACCCGACAGATGTTTTTC. It codes for CACDTAGGRSWDTRQMFF.

Many counts were recorded for this clone. A far larger clone is one base from this, pointing to a likely read error. This chain connects TRDV2 to TRDJ3; unclear D gene. The CDR3 covers 13 residues. Per germline, CDR1 GEAIGNYY and CDR2 EKD. Trimming cost V 0 bases and J 5 bases, with 1 base left between them. The DNA for the CDR3 is TGTGCCTGTGACACCGGGGACACCCGACAGATGTTTTTC. It yields the protein CACDTGDTRQMFF.

On this clone: A read error likely explains why the TCRdb protein, taken from a much larger clone, differs from this DNA's translation at residue 4; the protein shown is translated from the DNA. The rearrangement joins TRDV2 to TRDJ3; TRDD3 matches 9 bases. Germline V gene sequence: CDR1 GEAIGNYY, CDR2 EKD. The CDR3 contains 18 residues. The DNA for the CDR3 is TGTGCCTGTGGCACCTACTGGGGGAACTCCTGGGACACCCGACAGATGTTTTTC. It codes for CACGTYWGNSWDTRQMFF.

Comments on this clone: It differs at one base from a far larger clone, so likely a read error. This CDR3 is also generated by other DNA sequences in the sample. The chain has TRDV2 and TRDJ2, with unresolved D. CDR1 is GEAIGNYY and CDR2 is EKD in the germline V gene. This CDR3 has 15 residues. V was shortened by 3 bases and J by 4 bases, with 14 bases between the two germline ends. DNA for the CDR3: TGTGCCTGTGACGTACTAGACTCGACGACAGCACAACTCTTCTTT. This sequence encodes CACDVLDSTTAQLFF.

Concerning this clone: TCRdb assigns this DNA the protein of a much larger clone, which departs from its translation at residue 16; this likely reflects a read error, and the protein shown comes from translating the DNA. The gene calls are TRDV2 and TRDJ3, with 10 nucleotides matching TRDD3. Germline V gene data show CDR1 as GEAIGNYY and CDR2 as EKD. This CDR3 spans 18 amino acids. The CDR3 DNA follows: TGTGCCTGTGACACCGTCTCTGGGGGATATTGGGACACCCGACAGGTGTTTTTC. Encoded protein: CACDTVSGGYWDTRQVFF.

In the case of this clone: The TCRdb protein fails to match the DNA translation at residue 10; the protein reported here was translated from the DNA. The chain carries TRDV2 and TRDJ3; D is perhaps TRDD3 (6 bases). CDR3 length: 16 residues. Germline V CDR1 and CDR2: GEAIGNYY, EKD. In DNA form, the CDR3 reads TGTGCCTTTCCCGGGGGACCTCTCTGGGGCACCCGACAGATGTTTTTC. It is translated as CAFPGGPLWGTRQMFF.

This clone was seen a few times. One end of the junction fails to match germline, which may point to a read error. Other nucleotide sequences from this sample produce the same CDR3. The chain joins TRDV2 to TRDJ3, with 13 bases aligning to TRDD3. CDR1 and CDR2 (germline): GEAIGNYY, EKD. This CDR3 has 20 residues. The CDR3 DNA reads as TGTGCCTGTGACGGCGTACTGGGGGATACGGCCTCCTGGGACACCCGCCAGATGTTTTTC. This translates into CACDGVLGDTASWDTRQMFF.

This clone rates as medium-sized. The same CDR3 is also encoded by other DNA sequences in this sample. V is TRDV2 and J is TRDJ1; 11 bases map to TRDD3. The CDR3 is 16 residues long. The germline V gene has CDR1 GEAIGNYY and CDR2 EKD. V gave up 7 bases and J gave up 1 base; unmatched junction bases: 10. This chain's CDR3 is CACDPLGDTATDKLIF. In nucleotides, the CDR3 is TGTGCCTGCGACCCCTTGGGGGATACGGCCACCGATAAACTCATCTTT.

Remarks on this clone: A single base separates this from a much larger clone, so it may be a read error. The V gene is TRDV2, the J gene TRDJ2; TRDD3 matches 9 bases. V lost 0 bases, J lost 0 bases, and 7 bases stayed unmatched. The length of the CDR3 is 18 residues. Germline V gene data show CDR1 as GEAIGNYY and CDR2 as EKD. DNA of the CDR3: TGTGCCTGTGACACCTGCTGGGGGATGCGACCTTTGACAGCACAACTCTTCTTT. Protein product: CACDTCWGMRPLTAQLFF.

By share of the sample, this clone is medium-sized. The rearrangement uses TRDV2 and TRDJ3, with D hard to call. CDR3 length: 15 amino acids. Trimming stripped 2 bases from V and 2 bases from J, with 6 bases between. The V gene's germline CDR1 is GEAIGNYY and CDR2 EKD. The CDR3 region has the DNA TGTGCCTGTGACAGAGGAACCTGGGACACCCGACAGATGTTTTTC. This translates into CACDRGTWDTRQMFF.

Points on this clone: This sequence is one base from a far larger clone and is likely a read error. Different DNA sequences within this sample yield the same CDR3. The chain combines TRDV2 with TRDJ3, with 7 positions matching TRDD3. Germline V lookup: CDR1 GEAIGNYY, CDR2 EKD. There are 19 residues in the CDR3. With 3 bases clipped from V and 0 bases from J, the junction kept 10 bases outside the gene matches. The DNA for the CDR3 is TGTGCCTGTGACCAGCTGGGGGTGTCGAACTCCTGGGACACCCGACAGATGTTTTTC. Protein: CACDQLGVSNSWDTRQMFF.

A remark on this clone: TCRdb has a much larger clone's protein, which differs at residue 13 from the translation of this DNA, likely because of a read error; what is shown is the protein translated from the DNA. The J gene is TRDJ3, the V gene TRDV2, with 8 bases lining up with TRDD3. The CDR3 totals 19 residues. From germline, CDR1 is GEAIGNYY and CDR2 EKD. CDR3: CAWGIGTGGRTWGTRQMFF. CDR3 in DNA: TGTGCCTGGGGTATTGGAACTGGGGGCCGGACTTGGGGCACCCGACAGATGTTTTTC.

The table lists this clone with a few counts. This likely came from a read error, as a far larger clone is one base away. Other nucleotide sequences from this sample produce the same CDR3. This chain links TRDV2 with TRDJ3, with D hard to call. The CDR3 consists of 19 residues. V was trimmed by 1 base and J by 0 bases, leaving 15 bases between them. The germline CDR1 and CDR2 sequences are GEAIGNYY and EKD. The CDR3 loop reads CACDTLARLSSWDTRQMFF. As DNA, the CDR3 is TGTGCCTGTGACACGCTCGCCCGACTGAGCTCCTGGGACACCCGACAGATGTTTTTC.

Note on this clone: A read error is the likely source, as a far larger clone sits one nucleotide away. Distinct nucleotide sequences in the sample also encode this CDR3. The chain has TRDV2 and TRDJ3, with D uncertain. The length of the CDR3 is 16 residues. Germline loops: CDR1 GEAIGNYY, CDR2 EKD. CDR3 nucleotides: TGCGCCTGTGACACCGTGGACTACTGGGACACCCGACAGATGTTTTTC. Protein sequence: CACDTVDYWDTRQMFF.

By share of the sample, this clone is medium-sized. Within the sample, other DNA sequences also encode this same CDR3. V is TRDV2 and J is TRDJ1, with D possibly TRDD2 on 8 matching bases. Trimming removed 0 bases at V and 0 bases at J, with 28 bases between. This CDR3 region has 21 residues. The germline V gene encodes CDR1 GEAIGNYY and CDR2 EKD. For the CDR3, the DNA is TGTGCCTGTGACACCCCCTACCTTCCTATGGGGGACGGGCAGTACACCGATAAACTCATCTTT. This sequence encodes CACDTPYLPMGDGQYTDKLIF.